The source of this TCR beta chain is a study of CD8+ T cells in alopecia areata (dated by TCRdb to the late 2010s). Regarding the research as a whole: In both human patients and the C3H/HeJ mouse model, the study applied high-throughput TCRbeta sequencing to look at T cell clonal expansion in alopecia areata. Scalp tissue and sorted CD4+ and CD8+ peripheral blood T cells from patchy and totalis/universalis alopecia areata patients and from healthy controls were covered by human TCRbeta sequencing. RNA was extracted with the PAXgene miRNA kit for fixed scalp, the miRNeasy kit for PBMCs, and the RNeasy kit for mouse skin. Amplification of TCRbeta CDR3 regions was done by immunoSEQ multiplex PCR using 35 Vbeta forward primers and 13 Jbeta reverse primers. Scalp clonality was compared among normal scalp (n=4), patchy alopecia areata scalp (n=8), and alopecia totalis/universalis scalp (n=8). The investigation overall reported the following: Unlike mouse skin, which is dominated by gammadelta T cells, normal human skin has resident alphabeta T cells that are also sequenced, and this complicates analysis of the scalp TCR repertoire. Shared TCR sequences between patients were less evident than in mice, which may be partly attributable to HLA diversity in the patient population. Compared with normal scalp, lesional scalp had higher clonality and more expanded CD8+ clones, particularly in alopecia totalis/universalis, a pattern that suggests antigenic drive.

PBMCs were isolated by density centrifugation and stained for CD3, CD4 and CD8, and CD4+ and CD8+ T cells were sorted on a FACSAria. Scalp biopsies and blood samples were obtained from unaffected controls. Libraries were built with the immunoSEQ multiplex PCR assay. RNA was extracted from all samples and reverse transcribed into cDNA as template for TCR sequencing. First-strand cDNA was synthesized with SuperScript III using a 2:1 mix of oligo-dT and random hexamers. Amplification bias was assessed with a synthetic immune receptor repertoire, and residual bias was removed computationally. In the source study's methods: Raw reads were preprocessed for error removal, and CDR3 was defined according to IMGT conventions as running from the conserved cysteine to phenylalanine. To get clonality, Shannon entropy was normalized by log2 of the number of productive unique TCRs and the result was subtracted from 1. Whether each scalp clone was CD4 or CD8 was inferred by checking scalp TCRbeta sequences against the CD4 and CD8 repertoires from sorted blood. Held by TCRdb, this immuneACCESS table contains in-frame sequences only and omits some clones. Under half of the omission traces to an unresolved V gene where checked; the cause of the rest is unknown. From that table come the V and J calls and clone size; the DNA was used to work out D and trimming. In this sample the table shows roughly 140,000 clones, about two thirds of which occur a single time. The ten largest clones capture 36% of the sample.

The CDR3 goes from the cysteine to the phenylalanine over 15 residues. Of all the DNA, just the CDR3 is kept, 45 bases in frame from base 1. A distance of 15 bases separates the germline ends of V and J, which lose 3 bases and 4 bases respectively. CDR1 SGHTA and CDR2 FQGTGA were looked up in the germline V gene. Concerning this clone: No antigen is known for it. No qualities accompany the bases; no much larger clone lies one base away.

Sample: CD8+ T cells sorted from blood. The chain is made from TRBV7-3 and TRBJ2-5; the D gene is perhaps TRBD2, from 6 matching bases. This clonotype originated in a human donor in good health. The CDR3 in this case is CASSFGPGGGETQYF. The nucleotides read TGTGCCAGCAGCTTTGGGCCTGGGGGAGGAGAGACCCAGTACTTC. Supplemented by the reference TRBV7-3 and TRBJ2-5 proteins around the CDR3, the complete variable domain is GAGVSQTPSNKVTEKGKYVELRCDPISGHTALYWYRQSLGQGPEFLIYFQGTGAADDSGLPNDRFFAVRPEGSVSTLKIQRTERGDSAVYLCASSFGPGGGETQYFGPGTRLLVL.